The rows below give T cell receptor beta chains drawn from one sample of a study of cytomegalovirus exposure and HLA in healthy donors. Sequencing used immunoSEQ multiplex PCR; TCRdb keeps in-frame clones, though not all of them. The sample includes around 190,000 clones, roughly 74% of them seen just once. Sequenced: PBMCs. These receptors came from a female donor in good health and CMV-seronegative. CDR3s include the opening cysteine and the closing phenylalanine or tryptophan. D genes are given only for firm matches. Clone size is stated in some rows and not others, as once, few, many or a class when expanded.

D gene: .; clone size: .; J gene: TRBJ1-2; V gene: TRBV2; CDR3 DNA: TGTGCCAGCGTTTCAGGGGTCTATGGCTACACCTTC; CDR3 protein: CASVSGVYGYTF
D gene: .; clone size: .; J gene: TRBJ2-7; V gene: TRBV21-1; CDR3 DNA: TGTGCCAGCAGCAACGCGCCGAGACACTACGAGCAGTACTTC; CDR3 protein: CASSNAPRHYEQYF
D gene: .; clone size: few; J gene: TRBJ2-2; V gene: TRBV5-1; CDR3 DNA: TGCGCCAGCAGTCTTCTTCCGGGACTGACGAACACCGGGGAGCTGTTTTTT; CDR3 protein: CASSLLPGLTNTGELFF
D gene: TRBD1; clone size: .; J gene: TRBJ2-3; V gene: TRBV5-4; CDR3 DNA: TGTGCCAGCAGCTTGGTCCCCGTTGGGACAGGGGGGGGAGCGGATACGCAGTATTTT; CDR3 protein: CASSLVPVGTGGGADTQYF
D gene: .; clone size: .; J gene: TRBJ2-7; V gene: TRBV2; CDR3 DNA: TGTGCCAGCAGCTACTACAACGAGCAGTACTTC; CDR3 protein: CASSYYNEQYF
D gene: .; clone size: .; J gene: TRBJ1-1; V gene: TRBV29-1; CDR3 DNA: TGCAGCGTTGTATTCAGGGGAACTGAAGCTTTCTTT; CDR3 protein: CSVVFRGTEAFF
D gene: .; clone size: .; J gene: TRBJ2-1; V gene: TRBV9; CDR3 DNA: TGTGCCAGCAGCACCCGACTAGACAATGAGCAGTTCTTC; CDR3 protein: CASSTRLDNEQFF
D gene: TRBD2; clone size: .; J gene: TRBJ2-7; V gene: TRBV7-2; CDR3 DNA: TGTGCCAGCAGCTTGGGACTAGCGCTGAGCTCCTACGAGCAGTACTTC; CDR3 protein: CASSLGLALSSYEQYF
D gene: .; clone size: .; J gene: TRBJ2-7; V gene: TRBV28; CDR3 DNA: TGTGCCAGCAGTCTCGACAGATACGAGCAGTACTTC; CDR3 protein: CASSLDRYEQYF
D gene: .; clone size: .; J gene: TRBJ2-2; V gene: TRBV10-3; CDR3 DNA: TGTGCCATCAAGCGAGGGCCTACCGGGGAGCTGTTTTTT; CDR3 protein: CAIKRGPTGELFF
D gene: .; clone size: .; J gene: TRBJ2-6; V gene: TRBV23-1; CDR3 DNA: TGCGCCAGCAGTCAATCCCCAACCTCGGACAGAACTCCAGGTGGGGCCAACGTCCTGACTTTC; CDR3 protein: CASSQSPTSDRTPGGANVLTF
D gene: .; clone size: .; J gene: TRBJ2-1; V gene: TRBV5-4; CDR3 DNA: TGTGCCAGCAGCAACACAGGGTGGGTTGAGCAGTTCTTC; CDR3 protein: CASSNTGWVEQFF
D gene: .; clone size: .; J gene: TRBJ1-1; V gene: TRBV29-1; CDR3 DNA: TGCAGCGTTGAAGTCGGACTCTATGAAGCTTTCTTT; CDR3 protein: CSVEVGLYEAFF
D gene: TRBD2; clone size: once; J gene: TRBJ2-1; V gene: TRBV15; CDR3 DNA: TGTGCCACCAGCAGAGATCTAGTAGCGGGGGGTGAGCAGTTCTTC; CDR3 protein: CATSRDLVAGGEQFF